This T cell receptor (beta chain) was captured in a study of blood T cell repertoires in COVID-19. Overall study context: Samples representing acute and convalescent COVID-19 were sourced from the United States, Italy and Spain. Sample material is recorded as cDNA or gDNA derived from T cells, B-cell-depleted T cells, or PBMCs.

Authors' processing steps: Estimates of nucleated cell counts were drawn from the amplification of reference gene primers. Clones were sequenced by immunoSEQ multiplex PCR, and TCRdb holds only the in-frame ones, with some missing. V, J and clone size were drawn from that table, and D and trimming were deduced from the DNA. The repertoire has a few hundred thousand clones, 80% to 90% of them found once; the top ten carry roughly 4%. Participants had their cohort set by participant-reported clinical history. The source is a man aged 30 to 45 with acute COVID-19. The sample comprised PBMCs or T cells enriched from blood (not recorded which).

The CDR3 DNA reads TGTGCCAGCAGACGGCAGGGTGAGCAGTTCTTC. As protein: CASRRQGEQFF. The V gene is TRBV12-3 or TRBV12-4, the J gene TRBJ2-1; maybe TRBD1 (5 bases). The CDR3 spans 11 residues. The germline V and J ends were trimmed by 6 bases and 9 bases, with 9 bases remaining between them.